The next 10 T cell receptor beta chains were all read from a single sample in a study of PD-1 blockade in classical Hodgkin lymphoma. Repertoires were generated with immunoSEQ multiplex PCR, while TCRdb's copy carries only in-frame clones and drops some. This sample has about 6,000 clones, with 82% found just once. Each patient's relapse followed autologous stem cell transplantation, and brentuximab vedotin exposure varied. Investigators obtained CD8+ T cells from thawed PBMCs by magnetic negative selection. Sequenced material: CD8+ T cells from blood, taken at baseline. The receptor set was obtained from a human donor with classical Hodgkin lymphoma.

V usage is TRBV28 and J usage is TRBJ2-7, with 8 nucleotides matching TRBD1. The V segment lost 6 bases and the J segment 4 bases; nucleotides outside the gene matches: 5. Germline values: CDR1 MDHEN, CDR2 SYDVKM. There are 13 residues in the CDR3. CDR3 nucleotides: TGTGCCAGCAGGGCAGGGGGCGCGTACGAGCAGTACTTC. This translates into CASRAGGAYEQYF.

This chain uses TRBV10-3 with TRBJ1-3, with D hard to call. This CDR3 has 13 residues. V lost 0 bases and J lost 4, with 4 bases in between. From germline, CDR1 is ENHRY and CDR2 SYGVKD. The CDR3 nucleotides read TGTGCCATCAGTGAGTCGATGGGAAACACCATATATTTT. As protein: CAISESMGNTIYF.

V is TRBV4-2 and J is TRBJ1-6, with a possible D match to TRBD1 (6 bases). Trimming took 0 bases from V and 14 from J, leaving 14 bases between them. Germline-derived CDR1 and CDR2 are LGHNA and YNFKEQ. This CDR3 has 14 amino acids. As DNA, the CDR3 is TGTGCCAGCAGCCAAGATAGGGGGGGTCCAGCCCTCCACTTT. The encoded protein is CASSQDRGGPALHF.

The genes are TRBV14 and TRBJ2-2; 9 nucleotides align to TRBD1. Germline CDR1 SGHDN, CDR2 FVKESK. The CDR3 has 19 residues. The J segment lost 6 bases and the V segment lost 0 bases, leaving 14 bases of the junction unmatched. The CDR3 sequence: CASSQDMWTGVEVSGELFF. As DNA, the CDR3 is TGTGCCAGCAGCCAAGATATGTGGACAGGGGTGGAGGTGTCCGGGGAGCTGTTTTTT.

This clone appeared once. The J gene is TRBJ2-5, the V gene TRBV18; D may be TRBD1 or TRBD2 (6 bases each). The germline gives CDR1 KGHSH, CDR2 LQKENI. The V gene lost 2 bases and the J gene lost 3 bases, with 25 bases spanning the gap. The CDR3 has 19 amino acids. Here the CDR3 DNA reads TGTGCCAGCTCACCATCGGGGGCGGGGAGAACAGGAGGGAAAGAGACCCAGTACTTC. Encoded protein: CASSPSGAGRTGGKETQYF.

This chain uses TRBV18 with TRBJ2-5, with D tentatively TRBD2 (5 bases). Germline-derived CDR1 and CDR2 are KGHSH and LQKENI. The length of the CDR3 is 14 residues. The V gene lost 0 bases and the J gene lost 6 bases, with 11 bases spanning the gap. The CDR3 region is CASSPPGSSKTQYF. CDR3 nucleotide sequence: TGTGCCAGCTCACCACCGGGGTCTAGCAAGACCCAGTACTTC.

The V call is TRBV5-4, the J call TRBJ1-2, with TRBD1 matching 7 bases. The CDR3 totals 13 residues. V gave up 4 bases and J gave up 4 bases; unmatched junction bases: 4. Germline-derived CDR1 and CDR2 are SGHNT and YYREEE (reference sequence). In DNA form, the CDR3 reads TGTGCCAGCAGCACCAGGGGGTTCTATGGCTACACCTTC. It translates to CASSTRGFYGYTF.

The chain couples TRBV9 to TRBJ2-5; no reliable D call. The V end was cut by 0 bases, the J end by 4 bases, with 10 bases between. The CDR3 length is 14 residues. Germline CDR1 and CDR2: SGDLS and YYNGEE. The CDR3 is CASSVESVGETQYF. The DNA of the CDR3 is TGTGCCAGCAGCGTAGAGTCCGTGGGAGAGACCCAGTACTTC.

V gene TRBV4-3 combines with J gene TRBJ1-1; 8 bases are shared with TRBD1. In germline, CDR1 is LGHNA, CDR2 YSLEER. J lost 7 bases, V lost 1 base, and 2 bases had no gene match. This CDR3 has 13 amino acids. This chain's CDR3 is CASSQGTGLEAFF. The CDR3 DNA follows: TGCGCCAGCAGCCAAGGGACAGGGCTTGAAGCTTTCTTT.

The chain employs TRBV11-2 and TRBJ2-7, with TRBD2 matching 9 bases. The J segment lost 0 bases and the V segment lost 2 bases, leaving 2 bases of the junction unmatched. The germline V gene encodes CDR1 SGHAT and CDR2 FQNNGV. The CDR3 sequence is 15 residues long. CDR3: CASSLSSGGSYEQYF. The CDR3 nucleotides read TGTGCCAGCAGCTTAAGTAGCGGGGGCTCCTACGAGCAGTACTTC.